These 4 T cell receptor beta chains were all obtained from the same sample, sequenced in a study of blood T cell repertoires in COVID-19 (dated by TCRdb to 2020 to 2021). The protocol used for the library was the immunoSEQ multiplex PCR assay. The source is immuneACCESS, and TCRdb retained only in-frame sequences with V and J called. Part of the clones is not carried over; for the studies checked, unresolved V genes explain less than half of this, and the remainder is unexplained. For this sample the table gives approximately 50,000 clones, of which almost 95% were detected only once. The ten largest clones take up 4.6% of the sample. The sequenced material came from peripheral blood. The receptors originated from a man aged 50 or older with active COVID-19.

The rearrangement joins TRBV3-1 (or the pseudogene TRBV3-2) to TRBJ1-3; D is uncertain. The CDR3 covers 13 residues. Germline lookup yields CDR1 LGHDT and CDR2 YNNKEL (reference sequence). V was shortened by 1 base and J by 7 bases, with 8 bases between the two germline ends. The DNA of the CDR3 is TGTGCCAGCAGCCAAGGAACCCGGAACACCATATATTTT. Its translation is CASSQGTRNTIYF.

The J gene is TRBJ2-5, the V gene TRBV7-3, with a possible D match to TRBD2 (5 bases). This CDR3 spans 13 amino acids. V shed 6 bases and J shed 2 bases, with 10 bases lying between them. Germline-derived CDR1 and CDR2 are SGHTA and FQGTGA. CDR3 DNA sequence: TGTGCCAGCAGTAGACGGGGTCAAGAGACCCAGTACTTC. This translates into CASSRRGQETQYF. Supplemented by reference TRBV7-3 and TRBJ2-5, the full variable domain reads GAGVSQTPSNKVTEKGKYVELRCDPISGHTALYWYRQSLGQGPEFLIYFQGTGAADDSGLPNDRFFAVRPEGSVSTLKIQRTERGDSAVYLCASSRRGQETQYFGPGTRLLVL.

The V and J genes are TRBV14 and TRBJ2-2; 7 nucleotides align to TRBD1. Per germline, CDR1 SGHDN and CDR2 FVKESK. This CDR3 spans 13 amino acids. J lost 7 bases, V lost 5 bases, and 4 bases had no gene match. The CDR3 reads CASSAQGRGELFF. DNA of the CDR3: TGTGCCAGCAGCGCACAGGGGCGCGGGGAGCTGTTTTTT.

This chain joins TRBV28 and TRBJ1-1, with D hard to call. Trimming removed 1 base at V and 6 bases at J, with 15 bases between. Germline CDR1 reads MDHEN; CDR2 reads SYDVKM. CDR3 length: 15 amino acids. CDR3 DNA sequence: TGTGCCAGCAGTTTATCCGAGGTTTTTCCCTCTGAAGCTTTCTTT. As protein: CASSLSEVFPSEAFF.